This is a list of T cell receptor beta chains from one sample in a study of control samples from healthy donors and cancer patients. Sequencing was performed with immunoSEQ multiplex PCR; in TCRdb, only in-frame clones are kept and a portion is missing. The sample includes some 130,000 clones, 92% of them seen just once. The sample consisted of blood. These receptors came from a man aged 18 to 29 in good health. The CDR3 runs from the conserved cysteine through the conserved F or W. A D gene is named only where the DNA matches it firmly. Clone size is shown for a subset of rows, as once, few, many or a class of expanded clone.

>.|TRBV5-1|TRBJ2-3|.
CASSLTGAGDTQYF
TGCGCCAGCAGCTTGACGGGGGCGGGAGATACGCAGTATTTT
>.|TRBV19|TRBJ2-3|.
CASSIELLTDTQYF
TGTGCCAGTAGTATTGAACTCCTCACAGATACGCAGTATTTT
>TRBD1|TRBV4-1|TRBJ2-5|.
CASSLGTGGGRYF
TGCGCCAGCAGCCTCGGGACAGGGGGCGGGAGGTACTTC
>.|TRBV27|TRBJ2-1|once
CASSFSGYNEQFF
TGTGCCAGCAGTTTCAGCGGGTACAATGAGCAGTTCTTC
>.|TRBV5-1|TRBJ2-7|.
CASSLAPDPRNSYEQYF
TGCGCCAGCAGCTTGGCCCCAGACCCGCGGAATTCCTACGAGCAGTACTTC
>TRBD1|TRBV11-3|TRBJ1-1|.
CASSLADRGSEAFF
TGTGCCAGCAGCTTAGCTGACAGGGGTTCTGAAGCTTTCTTT
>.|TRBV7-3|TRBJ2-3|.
CASSLGVRCCSRTSTDTQYF
TGTGCCAGCAGCTTAGGAGTACGGTGTTGTAGCCGGACTAGCACAGATACGCAGTATTTT
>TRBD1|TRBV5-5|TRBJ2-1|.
CASSLGQGGSSYNEQFF
TGTGCCAGCAGCTTGGGACAGGGCGGTAGCTCCTACAATGAGCAGTTCTTC
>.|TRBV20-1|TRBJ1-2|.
CSAGPNYGYTF
TGCAGTGCAGGACCGAACTATGGCTACACCTTC
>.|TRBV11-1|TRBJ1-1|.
CASSLVGGNTEAFF
TGTGCCAGCAGCTTAGTTGGGGGGAACACTGAAGCTTTCTTT
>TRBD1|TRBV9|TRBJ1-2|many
CASSPLGQGGGGYTF
TGTGCCAGCAGCCCCTTGGGACAGGGAGGAGGTGGCTACACCTTC
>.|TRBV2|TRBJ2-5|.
CASRAQETQYF
TGTGCCAGCAGAGCCCAAGAGACCCAGTACTTC
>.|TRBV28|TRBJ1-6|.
CASTLSGNSPLHF
TGTGCCAGCACCCTCTCGGGGAATTCACCCCTCCACTTT
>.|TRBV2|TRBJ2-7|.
CASSGAGAVEQYF
TGTGCCAGCAGTGGGGCGGGGGCGGTCGAGCAGTACTTC
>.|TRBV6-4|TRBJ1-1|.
CASSETENTEAFF
TGTGCCAGCAGTGAGACAGAGAACACTGAAGCTTTCTTT
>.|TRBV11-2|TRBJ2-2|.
CASSTTVGTIPGELFF
TGTGCCAGCAGCACGACGGTCGGGACGATTCCCGGGGAGCTGTTTTTT
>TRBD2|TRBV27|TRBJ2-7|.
CASSFASGYEQYF
TGTGCCAGCAGTTTCGCTAGCGGCTACGAGCAGTACTTC
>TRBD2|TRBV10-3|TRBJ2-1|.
CAISDLGLAGISSYNEQFF
TGTGCCATCAGTGACCTTGGACTAGCGGGGATCAGCTCCTACAATGAGCAGTTCTTC
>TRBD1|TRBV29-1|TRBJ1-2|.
CSVADRGNGGYTF
TGCAGCGTGGCGGACAGGGGAAACGGTGGCTACACCTTC
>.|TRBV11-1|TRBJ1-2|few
CASSFTDIRNGYTF
TGTGCCAGCAGCTTTACAGATATTCGTAATGGCTACACCTTC
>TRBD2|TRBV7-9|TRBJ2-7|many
CASSLMAGGPRPQQYF
TGTGCCAGCAGCTTAATGGCGGGGGGGCCCCGTCCCCAGCAGTACTTC
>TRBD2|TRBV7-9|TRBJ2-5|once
CASSLASGQETQYF
TGTGCCAGCAGCTTGGCTAGCGGACAAGAGACCCAGTACTTC
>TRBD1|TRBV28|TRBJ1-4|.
CASSETGNHEKLFF
TGTGCCAGCAGTGAGACAGGGAACCATGAAAAACTGTTTTTT
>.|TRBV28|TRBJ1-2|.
CASSLSGGGYTF
TGTGCCAGCAGTTTATCCGGGGGTGGCTACACCTTC
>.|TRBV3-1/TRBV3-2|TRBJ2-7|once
CASSKEDYEQYF
TGTGCCAGCAGCAAAGAGGATTACGAGCAGTACTTC
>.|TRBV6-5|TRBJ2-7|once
CATSDRLSSYEQYF
TGTGCCACTTCGGACCGACTGAGCTCCTACGAGCAGTACTTC
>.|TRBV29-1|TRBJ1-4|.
CSVQLSGGNEKLFF
TGCAGCGTTCAACTATCAGGAGGAAATGAAAAACTGTTTTTT
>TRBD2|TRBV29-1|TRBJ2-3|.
CSVILAGMSTDTQYF
TGCAGCGTCATACTAGCGGGGATGAGCACAGATACGCAGTATTTT
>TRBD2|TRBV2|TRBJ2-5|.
CASRIMTSGGETQYF
TGTGCCAGCCGGATCATGACTAGCGGGGGGGAGACCCAGTACTTC
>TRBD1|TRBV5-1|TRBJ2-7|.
CASSYTGETYEQYF
TGCGCCAGCAGCTATACAGGGGAGACCTACGAGCAGTACTTC
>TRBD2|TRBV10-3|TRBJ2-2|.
CASWTSGNTGELFF
TGTGCCAGTTGGACTAGCGGGAACACCGGGGAGCTGTTTTTT
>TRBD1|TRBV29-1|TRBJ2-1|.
CSGLDRGYNEQFF
TGCAGCGGTCTGGACAGGGGGTACAATGAGCAGTTCTTC
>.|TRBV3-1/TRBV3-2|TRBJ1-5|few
CASSQDGGDSNQPQHF
TGTGCCAGCAGCCAAGATGGGGGAGATAGCAATCAGCCCCAGCATTTT
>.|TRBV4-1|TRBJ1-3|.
CASSQVGSGNTIYF
TGCGCCAGCAGCCAAGTCGGCTCTGGAAACACCATATATTTT
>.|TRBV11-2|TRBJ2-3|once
CASSRPGQIADTQYF
TGTGCCAGCAGCCGCCCTGGCCAGATAGCAGATACGCAGTATTTT
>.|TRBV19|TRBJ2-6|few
CAGPGPGRPSGANVLTF
TGTGCCGGGCCCGGGCCGGGTCGGCCTAGTGGGGCCAACGTCCTGACTTTC
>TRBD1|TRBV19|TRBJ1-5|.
CASSRQGESNQPQHF
TGTGCCAGTAGTCGACAGGGAGAGAGCAATCAGCCCCAGCATTTT
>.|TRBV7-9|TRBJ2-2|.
CASSPGTWTNTGELFF
TGTGCCAGCAGCCCTGGGACATGGACGAACACCGGGGAGCTGTTTTTT
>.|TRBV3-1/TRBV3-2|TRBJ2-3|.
CASRQGGGTDTQYF
TGTGCCAGCAGGCAGGGGGGTGGGACAGATACGCAGTATTTT
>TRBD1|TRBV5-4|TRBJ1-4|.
CASSFRTGGNEKLFF
TGTGCCAGCAGCTTTAGGACAGGGGGTAATGAAAAACTGTTTTTT
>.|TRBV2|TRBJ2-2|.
CASRHETPTGELFF
TGTGCCAGCAGACATGAGACGCCAACCGGGGAGCTGTTTTTT
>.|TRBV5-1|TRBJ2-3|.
CASSLRSVRGTDTQYF
TGCGCCAGCAGCTTGCGGTCAGTTCGCGGCACAGATACGCAGTATTTT
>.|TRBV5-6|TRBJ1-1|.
CASSSDWTPNTEAFF
TGTGCCAGCAGCTCAGACTGGACGCCGAACACTGAAGCTTTCTTT
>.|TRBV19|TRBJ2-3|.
CASSQPGLGLGTQYF
TGTGCCAGTAGTCAGCCAGGCTTGGGACTTGGGACGCAGTATTTT
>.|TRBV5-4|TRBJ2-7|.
CASSLGYVSGPLSYEQYF
TGTGCCAGCAGCTTGGGGTACGTTAGCGGACCCCTCTCCTACGAGCAGTACTTC
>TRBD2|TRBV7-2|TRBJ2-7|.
CASSPRGAGGSYEQYF
TGTGCCAGCAGCCCCCGCGGAGCGGGGGGCTCCTACGAGCAGTACTTC
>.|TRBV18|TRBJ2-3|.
CASSPRPSTDTQYF
TGTGCCAGCTCACCAAGGCCTAGCACAGATACGCAGTATTTT